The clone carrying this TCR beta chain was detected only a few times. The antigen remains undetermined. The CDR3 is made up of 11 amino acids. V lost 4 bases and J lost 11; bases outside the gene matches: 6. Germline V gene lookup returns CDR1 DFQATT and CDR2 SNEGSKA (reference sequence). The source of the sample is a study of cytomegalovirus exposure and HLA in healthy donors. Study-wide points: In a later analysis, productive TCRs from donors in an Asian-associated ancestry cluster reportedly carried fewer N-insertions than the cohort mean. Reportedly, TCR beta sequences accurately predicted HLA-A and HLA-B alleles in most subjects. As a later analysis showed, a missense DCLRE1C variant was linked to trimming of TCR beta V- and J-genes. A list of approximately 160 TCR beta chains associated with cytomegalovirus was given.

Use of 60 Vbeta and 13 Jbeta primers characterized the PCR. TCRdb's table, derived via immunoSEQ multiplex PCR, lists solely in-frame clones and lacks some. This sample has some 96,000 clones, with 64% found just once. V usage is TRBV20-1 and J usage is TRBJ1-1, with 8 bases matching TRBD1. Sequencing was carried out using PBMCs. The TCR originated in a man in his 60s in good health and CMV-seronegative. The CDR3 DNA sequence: TGCAGTGCTACGACAGGGGTCTCGGCTTTCTTT. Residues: CSATTGVSAFF.